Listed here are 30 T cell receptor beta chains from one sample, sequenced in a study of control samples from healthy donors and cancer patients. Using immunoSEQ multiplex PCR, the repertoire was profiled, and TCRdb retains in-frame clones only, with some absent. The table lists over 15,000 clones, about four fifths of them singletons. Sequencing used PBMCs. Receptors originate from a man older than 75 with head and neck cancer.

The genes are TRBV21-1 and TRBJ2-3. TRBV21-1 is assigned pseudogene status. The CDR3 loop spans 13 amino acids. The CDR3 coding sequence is TGTGCCAGCAGCAAAGAGAACCCAGATACGCAGTATTTT. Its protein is CASSKENPDTQYF.

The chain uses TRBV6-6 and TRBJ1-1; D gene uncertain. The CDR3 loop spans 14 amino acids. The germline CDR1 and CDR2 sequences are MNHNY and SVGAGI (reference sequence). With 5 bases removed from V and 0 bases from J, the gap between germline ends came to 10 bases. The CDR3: CASSPGRMNTEAFF. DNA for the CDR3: TGTGCCAGCAGTCCCGGGCGCATGAACACTGAAGCTTTCTTT.

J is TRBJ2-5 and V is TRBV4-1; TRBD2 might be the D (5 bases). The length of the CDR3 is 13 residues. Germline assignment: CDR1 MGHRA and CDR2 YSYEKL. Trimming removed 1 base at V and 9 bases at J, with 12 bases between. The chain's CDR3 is CASSQVPKEAQYF. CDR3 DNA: TGCGCCAGCAGCCAAGTGCCCAAGGAGGCCCAGTACTTC.

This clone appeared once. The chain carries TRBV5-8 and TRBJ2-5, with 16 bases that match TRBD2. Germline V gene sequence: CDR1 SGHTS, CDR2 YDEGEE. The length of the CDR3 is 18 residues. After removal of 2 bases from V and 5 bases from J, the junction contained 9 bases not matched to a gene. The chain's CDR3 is CASSFSGTSGGAGETQYF. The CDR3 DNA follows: TGTGCCAGCAGCTTCTCCGGGACTAGCGGGGGGGCCGGGGAGACCCAGTACTTC.

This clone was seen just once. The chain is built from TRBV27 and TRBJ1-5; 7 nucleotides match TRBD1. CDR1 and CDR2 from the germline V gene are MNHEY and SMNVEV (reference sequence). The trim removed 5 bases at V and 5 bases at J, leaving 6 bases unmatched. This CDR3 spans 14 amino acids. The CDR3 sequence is CASSVQGLDQPQHF. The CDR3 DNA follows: TGTGCCAGCAGTGTACAGGGGTTGGATCAGCCCCAGCATTTT.

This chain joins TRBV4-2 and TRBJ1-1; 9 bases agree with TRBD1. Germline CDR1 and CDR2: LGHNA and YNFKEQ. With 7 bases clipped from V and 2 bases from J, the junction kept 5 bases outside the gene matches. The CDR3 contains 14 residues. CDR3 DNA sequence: TGTGCCAGCACCGGGACAGGGATCAACACTGAAGCTTTCTTT. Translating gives CASTGTGINTEAFF.

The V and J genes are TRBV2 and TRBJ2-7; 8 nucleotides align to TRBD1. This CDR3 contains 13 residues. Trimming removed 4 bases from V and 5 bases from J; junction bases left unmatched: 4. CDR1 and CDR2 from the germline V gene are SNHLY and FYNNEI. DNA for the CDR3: TGTGCCAGCAGTGGTACGACAGGGGACGAGCAGTACTTC. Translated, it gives CASSGTTGDEQYF.

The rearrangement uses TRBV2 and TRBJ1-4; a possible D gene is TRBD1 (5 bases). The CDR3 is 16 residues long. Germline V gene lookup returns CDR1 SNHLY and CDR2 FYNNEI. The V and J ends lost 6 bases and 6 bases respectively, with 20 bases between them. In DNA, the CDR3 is TGTGCCAGCAGCCCCTGGGAAAACAGGATTGATGAAAAACTGTTTTTT. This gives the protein CASSPWENRIDEKLFF.

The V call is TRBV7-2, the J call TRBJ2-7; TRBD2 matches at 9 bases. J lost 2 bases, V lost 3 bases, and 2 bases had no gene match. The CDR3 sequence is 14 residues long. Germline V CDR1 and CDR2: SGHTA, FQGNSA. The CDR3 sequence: CASSFTSGPYEQYF. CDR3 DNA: TGTGCCAGCAGCTTTACTAGCGGGCCCTACGAGCAGTACTTC.

CDR3 coding DNA: TGCAGTGCTAACAGGGATACTGAAGCTTTCTTT. This codes for CSANRDTEAFF. The chain links TRBV20-1 to TRBJ1-1, with D tentatively TRBD1 (6 bases). This CDR3 is built from 11 residues. V was cut by 4 bases and J by 5 bases, with 8 bases left in between. Germline-derived CDR1 and CDR2 are DFQATT and SNEGSKA (reference sequence).

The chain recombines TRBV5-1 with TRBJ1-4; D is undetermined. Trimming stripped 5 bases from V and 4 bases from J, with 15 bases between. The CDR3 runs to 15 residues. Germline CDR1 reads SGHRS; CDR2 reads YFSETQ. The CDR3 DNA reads TGCGCCAGCAGTCCGGAAGTGGCGGTTAATGAAAAACTGTTTTTT. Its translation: CASSPEVAVNEKLFF.

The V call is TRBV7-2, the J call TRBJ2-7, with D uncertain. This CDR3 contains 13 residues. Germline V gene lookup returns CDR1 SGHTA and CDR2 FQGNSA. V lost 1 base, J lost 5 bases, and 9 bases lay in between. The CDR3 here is CASSLVYEDEQYF. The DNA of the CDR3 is TGTGCCAGCAGCTTAGTGTATGAGGACGAGCAGTACTTC.

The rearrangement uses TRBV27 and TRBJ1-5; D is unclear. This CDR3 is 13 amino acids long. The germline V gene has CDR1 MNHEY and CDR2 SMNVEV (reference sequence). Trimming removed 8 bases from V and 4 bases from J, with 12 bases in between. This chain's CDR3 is CASSSGINQPQHF. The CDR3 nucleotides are TGTGCCAGCTCCTCCGGGATTAATCAGCCCCAGCATTTT.

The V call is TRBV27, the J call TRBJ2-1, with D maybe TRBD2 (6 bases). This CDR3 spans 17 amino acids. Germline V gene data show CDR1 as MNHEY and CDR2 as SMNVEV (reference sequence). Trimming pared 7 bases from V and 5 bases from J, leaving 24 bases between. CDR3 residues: CASTQRLVPWTDNEQFF. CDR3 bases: TGTGCCAGCACCCAGCGACTAGTTCCCTGGACCGACAATGAGCAGTTCTTC.

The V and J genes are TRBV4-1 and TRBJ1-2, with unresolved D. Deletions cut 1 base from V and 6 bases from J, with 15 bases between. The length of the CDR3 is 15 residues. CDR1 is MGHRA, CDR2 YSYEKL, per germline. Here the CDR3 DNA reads TGCGCCAGCAGCCAAGCAGATTCCCTTTCGGATGGCTACACCTTC. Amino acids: CASSQADSLSDGYTF.

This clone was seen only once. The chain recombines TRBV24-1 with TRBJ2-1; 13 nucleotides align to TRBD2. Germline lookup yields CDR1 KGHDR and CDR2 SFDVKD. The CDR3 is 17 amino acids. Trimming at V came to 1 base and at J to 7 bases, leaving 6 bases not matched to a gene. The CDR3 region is CATSDFGLAGVRNEQFF. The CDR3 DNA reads TGTGCCACCAGTGATTTTGGACTAGCGGGAGTACGGAATGAGCAGTTCTTC.

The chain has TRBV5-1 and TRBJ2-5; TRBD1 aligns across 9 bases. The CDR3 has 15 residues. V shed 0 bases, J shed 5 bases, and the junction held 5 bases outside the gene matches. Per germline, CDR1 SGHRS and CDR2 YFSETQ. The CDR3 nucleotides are TGCGCCAGCAGCTTGGTAGGACAGGGGTTGGAGACCCAGTACTTC. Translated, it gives CASSLVGQGLETQYF.

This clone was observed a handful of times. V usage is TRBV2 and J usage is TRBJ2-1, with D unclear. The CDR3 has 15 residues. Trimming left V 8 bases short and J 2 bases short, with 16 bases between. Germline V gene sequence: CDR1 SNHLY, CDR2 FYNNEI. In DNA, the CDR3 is TGTGCCAGCTGCTCGTCAGCTGGTCCCTACAATGAGCAGTTCTTC. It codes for CASCSSAGPYNEQFF.

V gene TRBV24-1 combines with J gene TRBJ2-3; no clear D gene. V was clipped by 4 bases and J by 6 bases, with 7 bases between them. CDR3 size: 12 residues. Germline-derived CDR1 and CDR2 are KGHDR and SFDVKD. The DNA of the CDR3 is TGTGCCACCAGTGAAGCGTCGGATACGCAGTATTTT. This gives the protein CATSEASDTQYF.

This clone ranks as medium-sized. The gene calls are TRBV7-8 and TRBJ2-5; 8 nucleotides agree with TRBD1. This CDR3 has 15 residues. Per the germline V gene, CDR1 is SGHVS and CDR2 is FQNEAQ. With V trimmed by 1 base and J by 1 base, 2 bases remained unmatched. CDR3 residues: CASSLEDRAQETQYF. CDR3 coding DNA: TGTGCCAGCAGCTTAGAGGACAGGGCCCAAGAGACCCAGTACTTC.

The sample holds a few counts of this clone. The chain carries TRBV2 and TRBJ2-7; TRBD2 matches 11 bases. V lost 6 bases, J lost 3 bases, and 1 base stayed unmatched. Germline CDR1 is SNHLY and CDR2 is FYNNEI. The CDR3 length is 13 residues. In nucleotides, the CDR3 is TGTGCCAGCAGACTAGCGGGGGTCTACGAGCAGTACTTC. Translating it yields CASRLAGVYEQYF.

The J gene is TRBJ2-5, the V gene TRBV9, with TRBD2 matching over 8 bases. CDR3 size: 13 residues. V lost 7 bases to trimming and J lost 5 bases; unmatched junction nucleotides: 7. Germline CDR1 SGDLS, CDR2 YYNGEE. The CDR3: CASSGGGRETQYF. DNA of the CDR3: TGTGCCAGCTCCGGGGGCGGGAGGGAGACCCAGTACTTC.

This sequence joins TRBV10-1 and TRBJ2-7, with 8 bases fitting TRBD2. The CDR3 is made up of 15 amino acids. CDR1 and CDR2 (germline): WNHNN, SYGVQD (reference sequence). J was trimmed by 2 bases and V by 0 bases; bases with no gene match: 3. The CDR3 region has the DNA TGCGCCAGCAGTGAGTCCGCGGGAGGTACCTACGAGCAGTACTTC. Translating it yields CASSESAGGTYEQYF.

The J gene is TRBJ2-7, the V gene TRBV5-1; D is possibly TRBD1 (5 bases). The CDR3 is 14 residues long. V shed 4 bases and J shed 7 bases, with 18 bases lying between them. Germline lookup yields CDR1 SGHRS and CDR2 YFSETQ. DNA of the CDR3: TGCGCCAGCAGCCCTGACAGAAACCTTTGGGAGCAGTACTTC. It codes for CASSPDRNLWEQYF.

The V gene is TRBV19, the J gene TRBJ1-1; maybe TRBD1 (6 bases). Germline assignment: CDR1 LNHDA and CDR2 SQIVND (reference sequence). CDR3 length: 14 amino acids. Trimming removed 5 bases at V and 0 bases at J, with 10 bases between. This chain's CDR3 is CASSPGVLNTEAFF. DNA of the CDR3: TGTGCCAGTAGTCCAGGGGTCCTGAACACTGAAGCTTTCTTT. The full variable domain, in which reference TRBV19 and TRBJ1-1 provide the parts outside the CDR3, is DGGITQSPKYLFRKEGQNVTLSCEQNLNHDAMYWYRQDPGQGLRLIYYSQIVNDFQKGDIAEGYSVSREKKESFPLTVTSAQKNPTAFYLCASSPGVLNTEAFFGQGTRLTVV.

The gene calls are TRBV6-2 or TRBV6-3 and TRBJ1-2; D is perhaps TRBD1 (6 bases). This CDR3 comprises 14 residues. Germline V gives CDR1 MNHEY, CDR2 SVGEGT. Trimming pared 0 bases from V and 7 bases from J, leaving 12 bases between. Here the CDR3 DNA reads TGTGCCAGCAGTTACTCGACGGGGGCGAGTGGCTACACCTTC. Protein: CASSYSTGASGYTF.

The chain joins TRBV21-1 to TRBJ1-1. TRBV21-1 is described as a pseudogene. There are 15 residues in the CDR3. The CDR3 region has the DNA TGTGCCAGCAGCAAAGACAGGGAGGCGGACACTGAAGCTTTCTTT. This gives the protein CASSKDREADTEAFF.

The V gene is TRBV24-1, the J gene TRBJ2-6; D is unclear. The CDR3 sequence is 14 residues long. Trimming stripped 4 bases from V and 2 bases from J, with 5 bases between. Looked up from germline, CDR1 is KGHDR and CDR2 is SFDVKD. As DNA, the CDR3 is TGTGCCACCAGTGACTCGACTGGGGCCAACGTCCTGACTTTC. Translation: CATSDSTGANVLTF.

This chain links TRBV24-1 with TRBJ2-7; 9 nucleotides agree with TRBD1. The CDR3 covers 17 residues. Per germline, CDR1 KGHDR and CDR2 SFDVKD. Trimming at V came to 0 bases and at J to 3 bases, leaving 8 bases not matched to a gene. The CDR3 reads CATSDLGYRDRDYEQYF. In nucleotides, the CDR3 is TGTGCCACCAGTGATTTGGGCTACCGGGACAGGGACTACGAGCAGTACTTC.

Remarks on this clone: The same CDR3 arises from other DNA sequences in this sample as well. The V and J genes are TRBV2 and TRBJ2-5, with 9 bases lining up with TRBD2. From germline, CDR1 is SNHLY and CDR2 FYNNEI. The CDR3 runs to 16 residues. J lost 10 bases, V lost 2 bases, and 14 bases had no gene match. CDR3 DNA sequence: TGTGCCAGCAGTGAAATAGCGGGGGCTACTCGGGGGGACCAGTACTTC. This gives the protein CASSEIAGATRGDQYF.